Listed below are T cell receptor beta chains from one sample, sequenced in a study of OX40 agonist ivuxolimab in advanced cancers. Profiling relied on immunoSEQ multiplex PCR, and the TCRdb table lists in-frame clones only, not all of them. In the table there are under 85,000 clones, around 80% of which are singletons. Sequenced material: CD4+ or CD8+ T cells sorted from blood, taken in a trial of the OX40 agonist ivuxolimab. All receptors come from an adult with an advanced solid tumor such as melanoma, head and neck, liver or kidney cancer. Both conserved end residues are part of each CDR3. The order of the fields is clone size, V gene, J gene, D gene, CDR3 DNA, CDR3 protein. A D gene is named only where the DNA matches it firmly. Clone size is shown for a subset of rows, as once, few, many or a class of expanded clone.

abundance: .
v_gene: TRBV7-2
j_gene: TRBJ1-1
d_gene: .
CDR3nt: TGTGCCAGCAGCCGCCGCCTGGGTGGGAACACTGAAGCTTTCTTT
CDR3aa: CASSRRLGGNTEAFF

abundance: .
v_gene: TRBV7-2
j_gene: TRBJ2-1
d_gene: TRBD2
CDR3nt: TGTGCCAGCAGCTCATTCGGGACTAGCGGCAACAATGAGCAGTTCTTC
CDR3aa: CASSSFGTSGNNEQFF

abundance: .
v_gene: TRBV28
j_gene: TRBJ2-7
d_gene: .
CDR3nt: TGTGCCAGCTTCTCTAGCGAACCCTACGAGCAGTACTTC
CDR3aa: CASFSSEPYEQYF

abundance: few
v_gene: TRBV4-2
j_gene: TRBJ1-1
d_gene: .
CDR3nt: TGTGCCAGCAGCCAAGATCCAGTGAACACTGAAGCTTTCTTT
CDR3aa: CASSQDPVNTEAFF

abundance: few
v_gene: TRBV19
j_gene: TRBJ1-1
d_gene: TRBD1
CDR3nt: TGTGCCAGTAGTAGGACAGGGGGTAGTACTGAAGCTTTCTTT
CDR3aa: CASSRTGGSTEAFF

abundance: .
v_gene: TRBV7-8
j_gene: TRBJ2-3
d_gene: TRBD2
CDR3nt: TGTGCCAGCAGCTCCCGAATCCAAAGACTAGCCCCAGATACGCAGTATTTT
CDR3aa: CASSSRIQRLAPDTQYF

abundance: .
v_gene: TRBV12-5
j_gene: TRBJ2-3
d_gene: .
CDR3nt: TGTGCTAGTGCCCAAGTCGTTGGTACGCAGTATTTT
CDR3aa: CASAQVVGTQYF

abundance: .
v_gene: TRBV19
j_gene: TRBJ2-7
d_gene: TRBD1
CDR3nt: TGTGCCAGTAGCCCGCAGGGGGTCTCCTACGAGCAGTACTTC
CDR3aa: CASSPQGVSYEQYF

abundance: few
v_gene: TRBV13
j_gene: TRBJ2-2
d_gene: .
CDR3nt: TGTGCCAGCAGCTTAGGTCCAGCCACCGGGGAGCTGTTTTTT
CDR3aa: CASSLGPATGELFF

abundance: .
v_gene: TRBV4-1
j_gene: TRBJ1-3
d_gene: .
CDR3nt: TGCGCCAGCAGCCCTCTAGGACTCATGAGCTCTGGAAACACCATATATTTT
CDR3aa: CASSPLGLMSSGNTIYF

abundance: .
v_gene: TRBV11-3
j_gene: TRBJ2-5
d_gene: .
CDR3nt: TGTGCCAGCAGCTTAGATCCGGGGACCCAGTACTTC
CDR3aa: CASSLDPGTQYF

abundance: .
v_gene: TRBV9
j_gene: TRBJ1-1
d_gene: .
CDR3nt: TGTGCCAGCAGCCCCCGCCGGGTGAACACTGAAGCTTTCTTT
CDR3aa: CASSPRRVNTEAFF

abundance: .
v_gene: TRBV5-4
j_gene: TRBJ2-5
d_gene: TRBD2
CDR3nt: TGTGCCAGCAGCTTCCTTACTAGCGGGGGGTCCCAAGAGACCCAGTACTTC
CDR3aa: CASSFLTSGGSQETQYF

abundance: .
v_gene: TRBV27
j_gene: TRBJ2-3
d_gene: TRBD1
CDR3nt: TGTGCCAGCAGTCAGGACAGGTTCACAGATACGCAGTATTTT
CDR3aa: CASSQDRFTDTQYF

abundance: .
v_gene: TRBV6-1
j_gene: TRBJ2-6
d_gene: .
CDR3nt: TGTGCCAGCAGTGAGGCTTTAAGCTCTGGGGCCAACGTCCTGACTTTC
CDR3aa: CASSEALSSGANVLTF

abundance: .
v_gene: TRBV5-5
j_gene: TRBJ1-4
d_gene: TRBD1
CDR3nt: TGTGCCAGCAGCTTACAGGGGACTAATGAAAAACTGTTTTTT
CDR3aa: CASSLQGTNEKLFF

abundance: .
v_gene: TRBV19
j_gene: TRBJ2-7
d_gene: .
CDR3nt: TGTGCCAGTAGTATGGGCCAGGGTCTCCACGAGCAGTACTTC
CDR3aa: CASSMGQGLHEQYF

abundance: few
v_gene: TRBV5-1
j_gene: TRBJ2-1
d_gene: TRBD2
CDR3nt: TGCGCCAGCGAGTCTAGCGGGAGGAGAGGGAATGAGCAGTTCTTC
CDR3aa: CASESSGRRGNEQFF

abundance: .
v_gene: TRBV7-9
j_gene: TRBJ1-6
d_gene: TRBD1
CDR3nt: TGTGCCAGCAGCTTAATAGTTACAGGGGATTCACCCCTCCACTTT
CDR3aa: CASSLIVTGDSPLHF

abundance: .
v_gene: TRBV9
j_gene: TRBJ2-7
d_gene: TRBD2
CDR3nt: TGTGCCAGCAGCGTAGCAATAGCGGGAGGGCCGGACGAGCAGTACTTC
CDR3aa: CASSVAIAGGPDEQYF

abundance: few
v_gene: TRBV5-8
j_gene: TRBJ1-2
d_gene: .
CDR3nt: TGTGCCAGCAGCTTGGACAGAAACTATGGCTACACCTTC
CDR3aa: CASSLDRNYGYTF

abundance: .
v_gene: TRBV6-5
j_gene: TRBJ1-1
d_gene: .
CDR3nt: TGTGCCAGCAGTAGAAGCCGCTTTGAAGCTTTCTTT
CDR3aa: CASSRSRFEAFF

abundance: few
v_gene: TRBV19
j_gene: TRBJ2-3
d_gene: .
CDR3nt: TGTGCCAGCCACCCGGACGGAATCAATACGCAGTATTTT
CDR3aa: CASHPDGINTQYF

abundance: .
v_gene: TRBV6-1
j_gene: TRBJ1-5
d_gene: .
CDR3nt: TGTGCCAGCAGTGAGCTGGGGGATCAGCCCCAGCATTTT
CDR3aa: CASSELGDQPQHF

abundance: .
v_gene: TRBV4-3
j_gene: TRBJ2-1
d_gene: TRBD2
CDR3nt: TGCGCCAGCAGCCGCCGCTTGGCGCGGGGGGGCTCCTACAATGAGCAGTTCTTC
CDR3aa: CASSRRLARGGSYNEQFF

abundance: .
v_gene: TRBV2
j_gene: TRBJ1-6
d_gene: .
CDR3nt: TGTGCCAGCAGTGTCCCCCGGGACCGCCTAAGTAATTCACCCCTCCACTTT
CDR3aa: CASSVPRDRLSNSPLHF

abundance: .
v_gene: TRBV11-2
j_gene: TRBJ2-1
d_gene: TRBD2
CDR3nt: TGTGCCAGCAGCTGGGGGGAGGGCGGAGAAAATGAGCAGTTCTTC
CDR3aa: CASSWGEGGENEQFF

abundance: .
v_gene: TRBV7-3
j_gene: TRBJ2-7
d_gene: .
CDR3nt: TGTGCCAGCAGCCCGGGGGCAGTAGCCTCCTACGAGCAGTACTTC
CDR3aa: CASSPGAVASYEQYF

abundance: .
v_gene: TRBV4-1
j_gene: TRBJ1-2
d_gene: .
CDR3nt: TGCGCCAGCAGCCAAGGGAACTATGGCTACACCTTC
CDR3aa: CASSQGNYGYTF

abundance: few
v_gene: TRBV6-5
j_gene: TRBJ1-5
d_gene: TRBD1
CDR3nt: TGTGCCAGCAGGAGGGACAGGACGGGAAATAGGCCCCAGCATTTT
CDR3aa: CASRRDRTGNRPQHF

abundance: once
v_gene: TRBV4-2
j_gene: TRBJ1-2
d_gene: .
CDR3nt: TGTGCCAGCAGCCAAGAGGCTGCCAGTAACTATGGCTACACCTTC
CDR3aa: CASSQEAASNYGYTF

abundance: once
v_gene: TRBV7-2
j_gene: TRBJ1-1
d_gene: TRBD1
CDR3nt: TGTGCCAGCAGCACCAGGGGGAGGGAAACTGAAGCTTTCTTT
CDR3aa: CASSTRGRETEAFF

abundance: .
v_gene: TRBV19
j_gene: TRBJ2-3
d_gene: TRBD2
CDR3nt: TGTGCCAGTAGTATAGGACTAGCGGGCAACACAGATACGCAGTATTTT
CDR3aa: CASSIGLAGNTDTQYF

abundance: .
v_gene: TRBV30
j_gene: TRBJ2-1
d_gene: TRBD2
CDR3nt: TGTGCCTGGAGTCTCACCGCTAGCGGGGAATACAATGAGCAGTTCTTC
CDR3aa: CAWSLTASGEYNEQFF

abundance: few
v_gene: TRBV12-5
j_gene: TRBJ1-1
d_gene: .
CDR3nt: TGTGCTAGTGGTTTGGGTCTTCGGACTGAAGCTTTCTTT
CDR3aa: CASGLGLRTEAFF

abundance: few
v_gene: TRBV29-1
j_gene: TRBJ2-5
d_gene: TRBD2
CDR3nt: TGCAGCGTCGCGGGGGGAGAATGGGAGACCCAGTACTTC
CDR3aa: CSVAGGEWETQYF

abundance: .
v_gene: TRBV5-1
j_gene: TRBJ2-5
d_gene: .
CDR3nt: TGCGCCAGCAGCTTGGTCGCGGGGGCAGAGACCCAGTACTTC
CDR3aa: CASSLVAGAETQYF

abundance: .
v_gene: TRBV11-3
j_gene: TRBJ2-1
d_gene: .
CDR3nt: TGTGCCAGCAGCTTATACGGGACTTACAATGAGCAGTTCTTC
CDR3aa: CASSLYGTYNEQFF

abundance: .
v_gene: TRBV6-5
j_gene: TRBJ1-1
d_gene: .
CDR3nt: TGTGCCAGCAGCCCCACAGCGAACACTGAAGCTTTCTTT
CDR3aa: CASSPTANTEAFF

abundance: once
v_gene: TRBV2
j_gene: TRBJ2-5
d_gene: .
CDR3nt: TGTGCCAGCAGTCCCTATCCACGAGAGACCCAGTACTTC
CDR3aa: CASSPYPRETQYF

abundance: .
v_gene: TRBV10-3
j_gene: TRBJ2-3
d_gene: TRBD1
CDR3nt: TGTGCCATCAGATACGGACAGGGAAGGACAGATACGCAGTATTTT
CDR3aa: CAIRYGQGRTDTQYF

abundance: .
v_gene: TRBV5-1
j_gene: TRBJ1-2
d_gene: .
CDR3nt: TGCGCCAGCAGCTTGAACGGTGGCTACACCTTC
CDR3aa: CASSLNGGYTF

abundance: .
v_gene: TRBV6-6
j_gene: TRBJ1-5
d_gene: .
CDR3nt: TGTGCCAGCAAGAGGGATAATCAGCCCCAGCATTTT
CDR3aa: CASKRDNQPQHF

abundance: .
v_gene: TRBV5-4
j_gene: TRBJ2-5
d_gene: .
CDR3nt: TGTGCCAGCAGCTTGAAACCGCTAAGCCAAGAGACCCAGTACTTC
CDR3aa: CASSLKPLSQETQYF

abundance: .
v_gene: TRBV2
j_gene: TRBJ2-1
d_gene: .
CDR3nt: TGTGCCAGCAGTACAGGCTACAATGAGCAGTTCTTC
CDR3aa: CASSTGYNEQFF

abundance: .
v_gene: TRBV29-1
j_gene: TRBJ1-5
d_gene: TRBD1
CDR3nt: TGCAGCGTTTCATCCGGGACAGGGAATCAGCCCCAGCATTTT
CDR3aa: CSVSSGTGNQPQHF

abundance: .
v_gene: TRBV7-9
j_gene: TRBJ1-1
d_gene: .
CDR3nt: TGTGCCAGCAGCTTAGGGCTCCTGAACACTGAAGCTTTCTTT
CDR3aa: CASSLGLLNTEAFF

abundance: .
v_gene: TRBV21-1
j_gene: TRBJ2-7
d_gene: .
CDR3nt: TGTGCCAGCACGTCAGGACGAGAGATCTACGAGCAGTACTTC
CDR3aa: CASTSGREIYEQYF

abundance: .
v_gene: TRBV15
j_gene: TRBJ2-7
d_gene: TRBD1
CDR3nt: TGTGCCACCAGAGCGGGGAGGGGACAGGGTGACAACTACGAGCAGTACTTC
CDR3aa: CATRAGRGQGDNYEQYF

abundance: .
v_gene: TRBV4-3
j_gene: TRBJ2-6
d_gene: .
CDR3nt: TGCGCCAGCAGCCAAGAAGGGGGGGCCAGATTCTCTGGGGCCAACGTCCTGACTTTC
CDR3aa: CASSQEGGARFSGANVLTF

abundance: .
v_gene: TRBV10-3
j_gene: TRBJ2-5
d_gene: .
CDR3nt: TGTGCCATCAGTGAGTCTAGCCAGGGAGGAGAGACCCAGTACTTC
CDR3aa: CAISESSQGGETQYF

abundance: .
v_gene: TRBV25-1
j_gene: TRBJ1-3
d_gene: TRBD1
CDR3nt: TGTGCCAGCAGAGCTATTGACAGGGCTGGAAACACCATATATTTT
CDR3aa: CASRAIDRAGNTIYF

abundance: .
v_gene: TRBV11-3
j_gene: TRBJ2-3
d_gene: .
CDR3nt: TGTGCCAGCAGCTCTAATGGGATACTCACAGATACGCAGTATTTT
CDR3aa: CASSSNGILTDTQYF

abundance: .
v_gene: TRBV6-5
j_gene: TRBJ2-7
d_gene: TRBD2
CDR3nt: TGTGCCAGCAGCACTAGCGGGATAGAGTACGAGCAGTACTTC
CDR3aa: CASSTSGIEYEQYF

abundance: .
v_gene: TRBV19
j_gene: TRBJ1-6
d_gene: .
CDR3nt: TGTGCCAGTAGTATAGTTGGGAATCGAGGCGCACCCCTCCACTTT
CDR3aa: CASSIVGNRGAPLHF

abundance: .
v_gene: TRBV10-2
j_gene: TRBJ2-1
d_gene: .
CDR3nt: TGCGCCAGCAGTGAGGGGACCCTGTTGGAGCAGTTCTTC
CDR3aa: CASSEGTLLEQFF

abundance: .
v_gene: TRBV7-3
j_gene: TRBJ2-7
d_gene: .
CDR3nt: TGTGCCAGCAGCTTAGTGGGAACAGGGTCCGAGCAGTACTTC
CDR3aa: CASSLVGTGSEQYF

abundance: .
v_gene: TRBV2
j_gene: TRBJ2-5
d_gene: TRBD2
CDR3nt: TGTGCCAGCAGTCGGACTAGCGGGGCTTCAGAGACCCAGTACTTC
CDR3aa: CASSRTSGASETQYF

abundance: .
v_gene: TRBV27
j_gene: TRBJ2-7
d_gene: TRBD1
CDR3nt: TGTGCCAGCAGTTTCGGGGGACAGGGGGGCTCCTACGAGCAGTACTTC
CDR3aa: CASSFGGQGGSYEQYF

abundance: .
v_gene: TRBV5-8
j_gene: TRBJ2-1
d_gene: .
CDR3nt: TGTGCCAGCAGCTTCAAAGTGGGTGAGCAGTTCTTC
CDR3aa: CASSFKVGEQFF